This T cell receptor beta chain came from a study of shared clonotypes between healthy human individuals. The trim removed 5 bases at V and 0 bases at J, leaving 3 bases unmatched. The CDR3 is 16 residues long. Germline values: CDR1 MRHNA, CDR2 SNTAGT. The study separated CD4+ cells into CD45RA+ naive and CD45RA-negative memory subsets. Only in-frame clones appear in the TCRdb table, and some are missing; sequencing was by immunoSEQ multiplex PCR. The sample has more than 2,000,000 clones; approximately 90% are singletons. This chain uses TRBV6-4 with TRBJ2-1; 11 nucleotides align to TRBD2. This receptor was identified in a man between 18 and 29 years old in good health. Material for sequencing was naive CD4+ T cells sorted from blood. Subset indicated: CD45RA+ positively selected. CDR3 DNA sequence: TGTGCCAGCAGTCAAGGACTAGCGGGCTCCTACAATGAGCAGTTCTTC. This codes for CASSQGLAGSYNEQFF.